The sequence of this TCR beta chain was determined in a study of blood T cells in healthy people across ages. In this sample, this clonotype turned up a few times. A second PCR, run for roughly 7 to 12 cycles, used a sample-barcoded 5' primer plus a J-beta primer mix. TCRdb fed the 5' RACE reads into MiXCR, producing one record per CDR3 protein. This sample has more than 600,000 distinct CDR3 sequences, with roughly 25% found just once. A further study also used this sample, focusing on T cells of mothers and their children.

Sequenced: blood. This receptor was identified in a boy aged 10-17 years in good health.

The CDR3 here is CAISVGTGVTDTQYF. The CDR3 bases are TGTGCCATCAGTGTTGGGACAGGGGTAACAGATACGCAGTATTTT. This chain links TRBV10-3 with TRBJ2-3; TRBD1 matches 10 bases. Germline CDR1 is ENHRY and CDR2 is SYGVKD. This CDR3 is 15 amino acids long. V shed 4 bases, J shed 3 bases, and the junction held 4 bases outside the gene matches.